The sequence of this TCR beta chain was determined in a study of CD4+ T cells in melanoma. General study points: Reportedly, melanoma neoantigen-specific CD4+ T cells showed varied differentiation states.

To note about this clone: Its target is not known.

Here immunoSEQ multiplex PCR was the method, and the copy in TCRdb shows in-frame clones only, minus some. Among some 120,000 clones listed, around 93% were seen once. The ends were cut back, 2 bases at V and 0 bases at J, with 13 bases in the middle. The CDR3 totals 16 residues. Germline CDR1 and CDR2: SNHLY and FYNNEI. Source material: peripheral blood. The origin of this receptor is a human donor with melanoma. J is TRBJ1-1 and V is TRBV2, with unresolved D. Here the CDR3 DNA reads TGTGCCAGCAGTGAACTCTTTAAGAAGATGAACACTGAAGCTTTCTTT. It encodes CASSELFKKMNTEAFF.